This T cell receptor beta chain was profiled in a study of technical replicates of blood from a few donors. Germline CDR1 reads SEHNR; CDR2 reads FQNEAQ (reference sequence). The length of the CDR3 is 11 residues. With 1 base removed from V and 11 bases from J, the gap between germline ends came to 8 bases. The table lists this clone with a count of one. Assay: immunoSEQ multiplex PCR; the TCRdb copy retains only in-frame clones and omits some. Among under 110,000 clones listed, over 95% were seen once. The sequence was obtained from a human donor in good health. The material sequenced was T cells isolated from PBMCs. V and J are TRBV7-9 and TRBJ2-5; TRBD2 might be the D (5 bases). CDR3 in DNA: TGTGCCAGCAGCTTAGACTGGGAGCAGTACTTC. This sequence encodes CASSLDWEQYF.